These 16 T cell receptor beta chains came from one sample sequenced in a study of human T cells and chemical hapten exposure. The time point is: patch test 2, 6 weeks after DPC sensitization. Treatment denoted: therapeutic diphenylcyclopropenone sensitization with weekly scalp DPC. From the RACE reads, TCRdb called clonotypes with MiXCR, one entry per CDR3 protein. In the table there are about 350,000 distinct CDR3 sequences, 6% to 7% of which are singletons. Material: whole blood, obtained in connection with sensitization to the hapten diphenylcyclopropenone (DPC). Every receptor here comes from a woman between 18 and 30 years old with alopecia areata. Some clones in this sample may be carry-over from other donors' samples.

This clonotype has more than one count but fewer than ten. The chain has TRBV3-1 and TRBJ1-1, with a weak D call TRBD1 (6 bases). V was shortened by 1 base and J by 3 bases, with 12 bases between the two germline ends. Germline-derived CDR1 and CDR2 are LGHDT and YNNKEL (reference sequence). This CDR3 contains 15 residues. CDR3 sequence (DNA): TGTGCCAGCAGCCAAGGCTTTGCAGGGGACACTGAAGCTTTCTTT. Its protein product is CASSQGFAGDTEAFF.

This clonotype was detected many times. V gene TRBV14 combines with J gene TRBJ1-2; 7 nucleotides line up with TRBD1. CDR1 is SGHDN and CDR2 is FVKESK in the germline V gene. The trim removed 3 bases at V and 4 bases at J, leaving 5 bases unmatched. The CDR3 loop spans 14 amino acids. The CDR3, as DNA: TGTGCCAGCAGCCAGACAGGGACCTCCTATGGCTACACCTTC. Translation: CASSQTGTSYGYTF. Full variable domain (missing parts from reference TRBV14 and TRBJ1-2): EAGVTQFPSHSVIEKGQTVTLRCDPISGHDNLYWYRRVMGKEIKFLLHFVKESKQDESGMPNNRFLAERTGGTYSTLKVQPAELEDSGVYFCASSQTGTSYGYTFGSGTRLTVV.

The gene calls are TRBV28 and TRBJ2-5; TRBD2 aligns across 10 bases. V was pared by 1 base and J by 1 base, with 3 bases of the junction left unmatched. The CDR3 length is 16 residues. In germline, CDR1 is MDHEN, CDR2 SYDVKM. CDR3 DNA: TGTGCCAGCAGTTTATCGGGACTAGCGTTCCAAGAGACCCAGTACTTC. Translated, it gives CASSLSGLAFQETQYF.

There are a few counts of this clonotype. The chain is built from TRBV10-3 and TRBJ2-5, with 7 bases matching TRBD1. The CDR3 is 19 residues long. Trimming cost V 0 bases and J 3 bases; bases outside gene matches: 16. Germline values: CDR1 ENHRY, CDR2 SYGVKD. This chain's CDR3 is CAISESEGASGPLKETQYF. DNA for the CDR3: TGTGCCATCAGTGAGTCAGAGGGGGCGAGTGGCCCCCTTAAAGAGACCCAGTACTTC.

There are many counts of this clonotype. The DNA of the CDR3 is TGTGCCAGCAGCCGGACATTGGACTATGGCTACACCTTC. Residues: CASSRTLDYGYTF. V and J are TRBV6-5 and TRBJ1-2, with D possibly matching TRBD1 (5 bases). V lost 6 bases to trimming and J lost 3 bases, with 11 bases between them. The germline CDR1 and CDR2 sequences are MNHEY and SVGAGI. The CDR3 runs 13 residues.

The chain carries TRBV5-4 and TRBJ1-1; D unclear. Germline-derived CDR1 and CDR2 are SGHNT and YYREEE (reference sequence). The CDR3 sequence is 14 residues long. V gave up 0 bases and J gave up 2 bases, with 8 bases separating them. This CDR3 is CASSLVASNTEAFF. CDR3 DNA: TGTGCCAGCAGCTTGGTGGCGAGTAACACTGAAGCTTTCTTT. Drawing the rest from reference TRBV5-4 and TRBJ1-1, the complete variable domain is ETGVTQSPTHLIKTRGQQVTLRCSSQSGHNTVSWYQQALGQGPQFIFQYYREEENGRGNFPPRFSGLQFPNYSSELNVNALELDDSALYLCASSLVASNTEAFFGQGTRLTVV.

This clonotype was observed at least ten times. The V gene is TRBV7-2, the J gene TRBJ1-1, with D possibly TRBD1 on 5 matching bases. The CDR3 sequence is 15 residues long. Germline assignment: CDR1 SGHTA and CDR2 FQGNSA. Trimming took off 0 bases at V and 1 base at J, with 9 bases between the two ends. In nucleotides, the CDR3 is TGTGCCAGCAGCTTAGCGCCGCAGGGGAACACTGAAGCTTTCTTT. The encoded protein is CASSLAPQGNTEAFF.

This chain links TRBV20-1 with TRBJ2-1; perhaps TRBD2 as D (7 bases). V was clipped by 1 base and J by 7 bases, with 20 bases between them. The germline V gene has CDR1 DFQATT and CDR2 SNEGSKA (reference sequence). This CDR3 region has 16 residues. The CDR3, as DNA: TGCAGTGCTAGAGTCTGGGGGGGCGTATCAGGAAATGAGCAGTTCTTC. Amino acid sequence: CSARVWGGVSGNEQFF.

The rearrangement links TRBV20-1 to TRBJ2-2, with TRBD2 matching 10 bases. This CDR3 is 16 amino acids long. Germline CDR1 DFQATT, CDR2 SNEGSKA (reference sequence). After removal of 1 base from V and 4 bases from J, the junction contained 6 bases not matched to a gene. This CDR3 is CSARGAGGPSTGELFF. The CDR3 DNA follows: TGCAGTGCTAGAGGAGCGGGGGGGCCTTCCACCGGGGAGCTGTTTTTT.

This clonotype appeared a few times. The chain employs TRBV6-5 and TRBJ2-7; the D gene is possibly TRBD2 (6 bases). Trimming took 2 bases from V and 5 from J, leaving 16 bases between them. Germline values: CDR1 MNHEY, CDR2 SVGAGI. The CDR3 sequence is 15 residues long. The CDR3 bases are TGTGCCAGCAGTTACGGGGTAGGAGGGTCCAACGAGCAGTACTTC. It codes for CASSYGVGGSNEQYF.

This clonotype was detected ten times or more. The V gene is TRBV14, the J gene TRBJ2-3; 7 nucleotides match TRBD2. The CDR3 is 15 residues long. CDR1 SGHDN and CDR2 FVKESK come from the germline V gene. The ends lost 4 bases at V and 2 bases at J; junction bases unmatched: 6. The CDR3 sequence: CASSPPGTITDTQYF. The CDR3 DNA reads as TGTGCCAGCAGCCCACCCGGGACTATCACAGATACGCAGTATTTT.

This clonotype was picked up many times. The chain employs TRBV12-3 or TRBV12-4 and TRBJ1-2; TRBD1 might be the D (5 bases). V lost 5 bases to trimming and J lost 4 bases, with 11 bases between them. The CDR3 is 13 amino acids. CDR3 residues: CASSTKGSYGYTF. As DNA, the CDR3 is TGTGCCAGCAGTACCAAGGGGTCCTATGGCTACACCTTC.

This clonotype was seen a single time. As DNA, the CDR3 is TGTGCCAGCAGCATACAGGGGGCGCAGTCCTATGGCTACACCTTC. Protein product: CASSIQGAQSYGYTF. This rearrangement joins TRBV7-2 to TRBJ1-2; 9 bases fit TRBD1. The junction had 8 bases not matched to a gene; V was cut back by 5 bases and J by 4 bases. The CDR3 covers 15 residues. In germline, CDR1 is SGHTA, CDR2 FQGNSA.

At least ten counts were recorded for this clonotype. The V call is TRBV3-1, the J call TRBJ2-2; possibly TRBD2 for D (5 bases). Trimming shortened V by 4 bases and J by 7 bases, and 7 bases separated the two germline ends. The V gene's germline CDR1 is LGHDT and CDR2 YNNKEL (reference sequence). The CDR3 runs to 12 residues. In nucleotides, the CDR3 is TGTGCCAGCAGCCCCGGGGTCGGGGAGCTGTTTTTT. Translating it yields CASSPGVGELFF.

This clonotype has a count of ten or more. V usage is TRBV4-2 and J usage is TRBJ1-2; D gene uncertain. V lost 1 base to trimming and J lost 10 bases, with 13 bases between them. Germline loops: CDR1 LGHNA, CDR2 YNFKEQ. The CDR3 runs to 13 residues. The CDR3: CASSQVLFFLYTF. The CDR3 coding sequence is TGTGCCAGCAGCCAAGTATTATTCTTCCTCTACACCTTC.

The sample holds many counts of this clonotype. The CDR3 DNA reads as TGTGCCAGCAGTTCCAGGGGAGGGAATTCACCCCTCCACTTT. The encoded protein is CASSSRGGNSPLHF. The rearrangement joins TRBV6-5 to TRBJ1-6, with D possibly matching TRBD1 (6 bases). The V and J ends lost 4 bases and 7 bases respectively, with 11 bases between them. Germline CDR1 reads MNHEY; CDR2 reads SVGAGI. CDR3 size: 14 residues.